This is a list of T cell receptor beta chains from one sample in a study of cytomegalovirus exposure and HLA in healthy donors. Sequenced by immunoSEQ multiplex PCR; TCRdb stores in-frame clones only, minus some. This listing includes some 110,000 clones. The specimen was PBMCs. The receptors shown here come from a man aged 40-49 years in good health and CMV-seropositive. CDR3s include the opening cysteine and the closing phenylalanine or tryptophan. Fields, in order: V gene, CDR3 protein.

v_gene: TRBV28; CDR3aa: CASVKSGTGSPEQYF
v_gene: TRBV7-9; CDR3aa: CASSGPRGFNTGELFF
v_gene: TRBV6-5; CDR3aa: CASSYSRGGNGYTF
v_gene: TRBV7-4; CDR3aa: CASSLGGAGEGGPFYEQYF
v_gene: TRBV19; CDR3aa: CASSMRADGAYGYTF
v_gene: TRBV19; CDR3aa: CASSIRGRGRNQPQHF
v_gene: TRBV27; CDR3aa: CASSSRDNPNTEAFF
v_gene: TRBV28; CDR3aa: CASSPGHRVYGYTF
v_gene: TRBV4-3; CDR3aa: CASSQSLSPKETQYF
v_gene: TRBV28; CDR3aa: CASSLAGVQETQYF
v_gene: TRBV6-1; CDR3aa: CASSSPTGGFEKLFF
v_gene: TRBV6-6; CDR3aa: CASSYLKSNNSPLHF
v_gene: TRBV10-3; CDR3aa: CAISERTGDQPQHF
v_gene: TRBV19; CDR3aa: CASSTGDQPQHF
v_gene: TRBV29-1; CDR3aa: CSVDRQGASGYTF
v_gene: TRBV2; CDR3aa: CASSEGTVSYNEQFF
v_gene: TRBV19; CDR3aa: CASSMGFRGLGEQYF
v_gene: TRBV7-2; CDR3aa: CASSLGAGGPSGELFF
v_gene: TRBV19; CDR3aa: CASSPSGTLYEQYF
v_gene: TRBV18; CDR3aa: CASSPPGTRGYEQYF
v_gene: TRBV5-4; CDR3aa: CASGVTGSYEQYF
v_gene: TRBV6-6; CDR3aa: CASSYSRGANYEQYF
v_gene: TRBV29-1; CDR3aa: CSVEDGTGVMVGSNQPQHF
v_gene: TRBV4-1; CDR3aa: CASSQEGTAPGNTIYF
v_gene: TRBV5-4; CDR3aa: CASSLGTRAGEQFF
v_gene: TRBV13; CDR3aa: CASSLGRGGSEAFF
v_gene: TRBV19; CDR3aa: CASSIVGGRAKDGELFF
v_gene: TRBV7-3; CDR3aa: CASSLLAGEGYEQYF
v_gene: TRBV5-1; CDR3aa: CASSLGRGRNQAIDTQYF
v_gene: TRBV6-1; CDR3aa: CASSALGQGANEQFF
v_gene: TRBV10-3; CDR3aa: CAISDLVTVDYGYTF
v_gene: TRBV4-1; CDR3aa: CASSQTQGLLDSPLHF
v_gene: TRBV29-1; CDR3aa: CSVEEPTSEVATGELFF
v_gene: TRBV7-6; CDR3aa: CASSSYMTGREQYF
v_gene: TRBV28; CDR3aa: CASSLRHRQVNEKLFF
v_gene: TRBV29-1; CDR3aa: CSVTFSGSMFF
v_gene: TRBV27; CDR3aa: CASGRDRVDEKLFF
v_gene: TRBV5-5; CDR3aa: CASSLTRALSPQPQHF
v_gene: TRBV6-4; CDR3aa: CASSDKSGSGTDTQYF
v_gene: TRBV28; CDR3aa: CASEHRPTEAFF
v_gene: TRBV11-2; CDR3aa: CASSPMAGLAGELFF
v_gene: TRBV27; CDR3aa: CASSLLGQKLFF
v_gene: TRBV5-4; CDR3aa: CASTHFIDRDTEAFF
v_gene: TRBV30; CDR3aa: CAWLRQGAKETQYF
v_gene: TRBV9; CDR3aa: CASSVDSNTEAFF
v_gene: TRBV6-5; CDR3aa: CASKIGGRETQYF